The clone carrying this T cell receptor beta chain was seen repeatedly, ten times or more. Those enrolled, adults aged roughly 18 to 100 years, came from around 25 US areas. Grouping used clinical history reported by participants in a survey and questionnaire. The data are from a study of blood T cell repertoires in COVID-19. Study overall: PBMCs, B-cell-depleted T cells, or T cells provided the cDNA or gDNA that made up the material.

Using immunoSEQ multiplex PCR, the repertoire was profiled, and TCRdb retains in-frame clones only, with some absent. This repertoire shows some 150,000 clones, about 80% found once; its top ten account for 1.5% to 2%. The specimen was PBMCs or T cells enriched from blood (not recorded which). The sequence was obtained from a woman younger than 30 who had been exposed to COVID-19.

CDR3 in DNA: TGTGCCAGCAGCCAAGATCTGATCTCTGGGACTAGCACAGATACGCAGTATTTT. It encodes CASSQDLISGTSTDTQYF. The rearrangement links TRBV4-2 to TRBJ2-3; perhaps TRBD2 as D (6 bases). Trimming stripped 0 bases from V and 0 bases from J, with 16 bases between. This CDR3 contains 18 residues. CDR1 LGHNA and CDR2 YNFKEQ come from the germline V gene.